The rows below give T cell receptor beta chains drawn from one sample of a study of tumor and adjacent non-tumor tissue in lung cancer. TCRdb re-derived calls from the multiplex PCR reads in MiXCR, one entry per CDR3 protein. This table has 70,000 or so distinct CDR3 sequences, 55% to 70% appearing once. Sample: lung tumor tissue. These receptors all stem from a man aged 45-60 years with non-small cell lung cancer. Both conserved end residues are part of each CDR3. Each record gives: J gene, clone size, V gene, D gene, CDR3 protein, CDR3 DNA. A D gene is named only where the DNA matches it firmly. Clone sizes are given selectively: once, few, many, or a class where the clone is expanded.

j_call: TRBJ2-3
clone_size: few
v_call: TRBV28
d_call: .
cdr3_aa: CASSSPAPGISRDTQYF
cdr3_nt: TGTGCCAGCAGTTCCCCAGCCCCTGGGATCTCTCGTGATACGCAGTATTTT

j_call: TRBJ2-3
clone_size: .
v_call: TRBV7-9
d_call: .
cdr3_aa: CASSPDSSYPVDTQYF
cdr3_nt: TGTGCCAGCAGCCCCGACAGTTCCTACCCTGTGGATACGCAGTATTTT

j_call: TRBJ1-2
clone_size: once
v_call: TRBV29-1
d_call: .
cdr3_aa: CSVGRRGNYGYTF
cdr3_nt: TGCAGCGTTGGCCGTCGGGGGAACTATGGCTACACCTTT

j_call: TRBJ1-5
clone_size: many
v_call: TRBV30
d_call: TRBD1
cdr3_aa: CAWDEGQGEHQPQHF
cdr3_nt: TGTGCCTGGGATGAGGGACAGGGCGAACATCAGCCCCAGCATTTT

j_call: TRBJ2-1
clone_size: .
v_call: TRBV11-1
d_call: .
cdr3_aa: CASSSRGGVSYNEQLF
cdr3_nt: TGTGCCAGCAGCTCCCGGGGAGGAGTCTCCTACAATGAGCAGCTCTTT

j_call: TRBJ2-1
clone_size: .
v_call: TRBV29-1
d_call: TRBD2
cdr3_aa: CSLAQIAGGVYNEQFF
cdr3_nt: TGCAGCCTTGCTCAGATAGCGGGAGGGGTTTACAATGAGCAGTTTTTC

j_call: TRBJ2-2
clone_size: .
v_call: TRBV21-1
d_call: .
cdr3_aa: CASSKGTDRAAGGELFF
cdr3_nt: TGTGCCAGCAGCAAAGGAACGGACAGGGCTGCCGGCGGGGAGCTGTTTTTT

j_call: TRBJ2-7
clone_size: few
v_call: TRBV30
d_call: TRBD2
cdr3_aa: CAWSPLAGVSYEQYF
cdr3_nt: TGTGCATGGAGCCCACTAGCGGGAGTCTCCTACGAGCAGTACTTC

j_call: TRBJ2-3
clone_size: once
v_call: TRBV20-1
d_call: TRBD2
cdr3_aa: CSSGSGNSDTQYF
cdr3_nt: TGCAGTTCTGGAAGCGGGAACTCAGATACGCAGTATTTT

j_call: TRBJ1-4
clone_size: .
v_call: TRBV6-5
d_call: .
cdr3_aa: CPSSYGQRRNEKLFF
cdr3_nt: TGTCCCAGCAGTTACGGGCAGAGACGAAATGAAAAACTGTTTTTT

j_call: TRBJ2-5
clone_size: once
v_call: TRBV10-2
d_call: .
cdr3_aa: CASSQTETSREAQYF
cdr3_nt: TGCGCCAGCAGCCAGACTGAGACCAGCCGAGAGGCACAGTACTTC

j_call: TRBJ1-2
clone_size: many
v_call: TRBV4-1
d_call: .
cdr3_aa: CASSQTGNGYTF
cdr3_nt: TGCGCCAGCAGCCAAACGGGGAATGGCTACACCTTC

j_call: TRBJ2-7
clone_size: many
v_call: TRBV28
d_call: TRBD2
cdr3_aa: CASSLWLASGSHEQYF
cdr3_nt: TGTGCCAGCAGTTTATGGTTGGCTAGCGGGAGCCACGAGCAGTACTTC

j_call: TRBJ1-2
clone_size: .
v_call: TRBV6-6
d_call: .
cdr3_aa: CASSDNGEWYGYTF
cdr3_nt: TGTGCCAGCAGTGATAATGGGGAGTGGTATGGCTACACCTTC

j_call: TRBJ2-4
clone_size: .
v_call: TRBV3-1
d_call: .
cdr3_aa: CASSQRVAKNIQYF
cdr3_nt: TGTGCCAGCAGCCAACGGGTAGCCAAAAACATTCAGTACTTC

j_call: TRBJ2-5
clone_size: .
v_call: TRBV10-2
d_call: TRBD2
cdr3_aa: CASGTGLAVETQYF
cdr3_nt: TGCGCCAGCGGCACGGGACTAGCAGTGGAGACCCAGTACTTC

j_call: TRBJ1-1
clone_size: .
v_call: TRBV6-5
d_call: .
cdr3_aa: CVSRREFNTEAFF
cdr3_nt: TGTGTCAGCAGGCGCGAATTTAACACTGAAGCTTTCTTT

j_call: TRBJ2-7
clone_size: .
v_call: TRBV20-1
d_call: TRBD1
cdr3_aa: CSARDRVSSYEQYF
cdr3_nt: TGCAGTGCGCGGGACAGGGTCTCCTCCTACGAGCAGTACTTC

j_call: TRBJ2-7
clone_size: .
v_call: TRBV11-3
d_call: .
cdr3_aa: CGSSLQGPTYEQYF
cdr3_nt: TGTGGCAGCAGCTTACAAGGCCCCACCTACGAACAGTACTTC

j_call: TRBJ1-1
clone_size: .
v_call: TRBV20-1
d_call: .
cdr3_aa: CSAREPPRAGAFF
cdr3_nt: TGCAGTGCTAGAGAACCGCCGAGAGCTGGAGCTTTCTTT

j_call: TRBJ2-1
clone_size: once
v_call: TRBV6-5
d_call: .
cdr3_aa: CVSQLEQGFYNEQFF
cdr3_nt: TGTGTCAGCCAACTAGAGCAGGGGTTCTACAATGAGCAGTTCTTC

j_call: TRBJ2-7
clone_size: .
v_call: TRBV6-6
d_call: .
cdr3_aa: CASSYKGDEKYF
cdr3_nt: TGTGCCAGTAGTTACAAGGGGGACGAGAAGTACTTC

j_call: TRBJ2-1
clone_size: .
v_call: TRBV20-1
d_call: .
cdr3_aa: CSAPQGFFFPTRGPYNEQFF
cdr3_nt: TGCAGTGCCCCCCAGGGTTTCTTCTTTCCCACCCGGGGGCCCTACAATGAGCAGTTCTTC

j_call: TRBJ1-5
clone_size: .
v_call: TRBV30
d_call: .
cdr3_aa: CACSSDSNQPQHF
cdr3_nt: TGCGCCTGTAGTTCAGATAGCAATCAGCCCCAGCATTTT

j_call: TRBJ2-2
clone_size: few
v_call: TRBV19
d_call: .
cdr3_aa: CASSIRALDTGEPFF
cdr3_nt: TGTGCCAGTAGTATTAGGGCGTTGGACACCGGGGAGCCGTTTTTT

j_call: TRBJ2-1
clone_size: .
v_call: TRBV20-1
d_call: .
cdr3_aa: CSVRSSRKAQFF
cdr3_nt: TGCAGCGTTAGATCTAGCAGGAAAGCTCAGTTCTTC

j_call: TRBJ2-1
clone_size: .
v_call: TRBV11-3
d_call: TRBD2
cdr3_aa: CASGLAGQAVNELFF
cdr3_nt: TGTGCCAGCGGCCTAGCGGGCCAGGCTGTCAATGAACTGTTCTTC

j_call: TRBJ2-5
clone_size: few
v_call: TRBV20-1
d_call: TRBD2
cdr3_aa: CSAARGLAGGPRETQYF
cdr3_nt: TGCAGTGCTGCCCGGGGACTAGCGGGAGGGCCACGGGAGACCCAGTACTTC

j_call: TRBJ2-6
clone_size: .
v_call: TRBV5-6
d_call: .
cdr3_aa: CASSLWRANVLTF
cdr3_nt: TGTGCCAGCAGCTTGTGGAGGGCCAACGTCCTGACTTTC

j_call: TRBJ2-5
clone_size: many
v_call: TRBV6-5
d_call: TRBD2
cdr3_aa: CASSEGPGLVMRETQYF
cdr3_nt: TGTGCCAGCAGTGAGGGTCCGGGACTAGTAATGCGAGAGACCCAGTACTTC

j_call: TRBJ1-6
clone_size: few
v_call: TRBV28
d_call: .
cdr3_aa: CASSLEGGNSPLHF
cdr3_nt: TGTGCCAGCAGCCTCGAGGGGGGGAATTCACCCCTCCACTTT

j_call: TRBJ2-1
clone_size: .
v_call: TRBV30
d_call: .
cdr3_aa: CAWSADSYNEHFF
cdr3_nt: TGTGCCTGGAGTGCCGACTCCTACAATGAGCACTTCTTC

j_call: TRBJ2-3
clone_size: .
v_call: TRBV6-1
d_call: .
cdr3_aa: CASNEEGSRDTQYF
cdr3_nt: TGTGCCAGCAATGAAGAAGGGTCTCGGGATACACAGTATTTT

j_call: TRBJ2-1
clone_size: few
v_call: TRBV10-3
d_call: .
cdr3_aa: CPIKGAEPNNEQFF
cdr3_nt: TGTCCCATCAAGGGAGCGGAACCAAACAATGAGCAGTTCTTC

j_call: TRBJ1-2
clone_size: .
v_call: TRBV20-1
d_call: .
cdr3_aa: CSAREQLNHGYTF
cdr3_nt: TGCAGTGCTAGAGAGCAGCTTAATCATGGCTACACCTTC

j_call: TRBJ2-1
clone_size: .
v_call: TRBV6-2/TRBV6-3
d_call: TRBD2
cdr3_aa: CASSTIGRAYNEQFF
cdr3_nt: TGTGCTAGCAGTACTATCGGGAGGGCATACAATGAGCAGTTCTTC

j_call: TRBJ1-1
clone_size: many
v_call: TRBV6-2/TRBV6-3
d_call: .
cdr3_aa: CASSPLRGRGTEAFF
cdr3_nt: TGTGCCAGCAGTCCCTTGCGAGGGCGCGGCACTGAAGCTTTCTTT

j_call: TRBJ2-1
clone_size: many
v_call: TRBV6-5
d_call: TRBD2
cdr3_aa: CASSYFKGLAIREQFF
cdr3_nt: TGTGCCAGCAGTTATTTTAAGGGACTAGCTATTCGTGAGCAGTTCTTC

j_call: TRBJ1-1
clone_size: many
v_call: TRBV6-2/TRBV6-3
d_call: .
cdr3_aa: CASSPAARQRAFF
cdr3_nt: TGTGCCAGCAGTCCGGCGGCGAGGCAGCGGGCTTTCTTT

j_call: TRBJ1-3
clone_size: few
v_call: TRBV6-2/TRBV6-3
d_call: .
cdr3_aa: CVSSRGNTIYF
cdr3_nt: TGCGTCAGCAGTCGAGGAAACACCATATATTTT

j_call: TRBJ2-2
clone_size: .
v_call: TRBV4-1
d_call: .
cdr3_aa: CASGQPIITRELFF
cdr3_nt: TGCGCCAGCGGACAGCCGATAATTACCAGGGAGCTGTTTTTT

j_call: TRBJ1-2
clone_size: .
v_call: TRBV29-1
d_call: .
cdr3_aa: CRVVGSGYGYTF
cdr3_nt: TGCAGGGTTGTGGGGTCGGGGTACGGCTACACCTTC

j_call: TRBJ1-2
clone_size: .
v_call: TRBV12-3/TRBV12-4
d_call: .
cdr3_aa: CASSLVYKAANYGYSF
cdr3_nt: TGTGCCAGCAGCTTAGTATATAAGGCAGCTAACTATGGCTACAGTTTC

j_call: TRBJ2-1
clone_size: many
v_call: TRBV6-6
d_call: TRBD1
cdr3_aa: CASRPGQGYNEQFF
cdr3_nt: TGTGCCAGCAGGCCGGGACAGGGCTACAATGAGCAGTTCTTC

j_call: TRBJ2-3
clone_size: few
v_call: TRBV6-5
d_call: .
cdr3_aa: CAISYLVGVTQYF
cdr3_nt: TGTGCCATCAGTTACCTCGTGGGAGTTACGCAGTATTTT

j_call: TRBJ1-5
clone_size: few
v_call: TRBV12-3/TRBV12-4
d_call: .
cdr3_aa: CASSPQAGNQPQHF
cdr3_nt: TGTGCCAGCAGTCCCCAGGCGGGAAATCAGCCCCAGCATTTT

j_call: TRBJ2-7
clone_size: many
v_call: TRBV12-3/TRBV12-4
d_call: .
cdr3_aa: CASSPLGDEQYF
cdr3_nt: TGTGCCAGCAGCCCCCTAGGCGACGAGCAGTACTTC

j_call: TRBJ2-7
clone_size: many
v_call: TRBV29-1
d_call: .
cdr3_aa: CSVEGWGSAYEQYF
cdr3_nt: TGCAGCGTCGAAGGGTGGGGCTCCGCCTACGAGCAGTACTTC

j_call: TRBJ1-6
clone_size: .
v_call: TRBV5-5
d_call: .
cdr3_aa: CASSPIWWNYNSPLHF
cdr3_nt: TGCGCCAGCAGTCCCATCTGGTGGAACTATAATTCACCCCTCCACTTT

j_call: TRBJ2-3
clone_size: .
v_call: TRBV11-2
d_call: .
cdr3_aa: CANSRNRDTQYF
cdr3_nt: TGTGCCAATAGCCGGAACCGAGATACGCAGTATTTC

j_call: TRBJ2-5
clone_size: .
v_call: TRBV5-1
d_call: TRBD2
cdr3_aa: CASSLDAGGEIQYF
cdr3_nt: TGCGCTAGCAGCTTGGACGCGGGAGGAGAGATCCAGTACTTC

j_call: TRBJ1-2
clone_size: few
v_call: TRBV20-1
d_call: .
cdr3_aa: CSTPGLYGYTF
cdr3_nt: TGCAGTACTCCAGGACTGTACGGCTACACCTTC

j_call: TRBJ2-1
clone_size: .
v_call: TRBV14
d_call: .
cdr3_aa: CASSPIGGRYNEQFF
cdr3_nt: TGTGCTAGCAGCCCCATAGGGGGGAGGTACAATGAGCAGTTCTTC

j_call: TRBJ2-7
clone_size: .
v_call: TRBV20-1
d_call: .
cdr3_aa: CSASVGIAAYEQYF
cdr3_nt: TGCAGTGCTTCCGTAGGGATAGCGGCCTACGAGCAGTACTTC

j_call: TRBJ2-1
clone_size: .
v_call: TRBV7-9
d_call: .
cdr3_aa: CASSLGGELHNEQFF
cdr3_nt: TGTGCCAGCAGCTTAGGAGGGGAACTCCACAATGAGCAGTTCTTC

j_call: TRBJ2-2
clone_size: .
v_call: TRBV11-3
d_call: .
cdr3_aa: CSSGLNTGELFF
cdr3_nt: TGTTCCAGCGGCTTGAACACCGGGGAGCTGTTTTTT

j_call: TRBJ1-5
clone_size: .
v_call: TRBV28
d_call: TRBD1
cdr3_aa: CASSFSQGAHQPQHF
cdr3_nt: TGTGCCAGCAGTTTCTCACAGGGGGCCCATCAGCCCCAGCATTTT